Below, 21 T cell receptor beta chains from the same sample are listed, as sequenced in a study of shared clonotypes between healthy human individuals. Profiled with immunoSEQ multiplex PCR; TCRdb holds only in-frame clones, not every one. The data contain around 2.5 million clones, more than 85% of them seen just once; the ten biggest clones take up 0.36%. Sequenced input: naive CD4+ T cells from PBMCs. Subset noted: CD45RA+ positively selected. These receptors were taken from a man aged 18-30 years in good health. Some clones in this sample may be carry-over from other donors' samples.

This sequence joins TRBV28 and TRBJ1-1, with D unclear. The CDR3 is 14 residues long. Germline V lookup: CDR1 MDHEN, CDR2 SYDVKM. The V end was cut by 4 bases, the J end by 6 bases, with 15 bases between. Here the CDR3 DNA reads TGTGCCAGCAGTTGGCCGGACGGGAGGGCTGAAGCTTTCTTT. Translation gives CASSWPDGRAEAFF.

The chain carries TRBV4-2 and TRBJ2-1; D unclear. The CDR3 sequence is 16 residues long. Germline CDR1 is LGHNA and CDR2 is YNFKEQ. V shed 0 bases and J shed 6 bases, with 15 bases lying between them. The CDR3: CASSQEQLLPSNEQFF. The CDR3 DNA is TGTGCCAGCAGCCAAGAGCAGCTGCTACCTAGCAATGAGCAGTTCTTC.

The chain couples TRBV28 to TRBJ1-2; unclear D gene. Germline V gene data show CDR1 as MDHEN and CDR2 as SYDVKM. Trimming pared 5 bases from V and 2 bases from J, leaving 21 bases between. There are 17 residues in the CDR3. CDR3 sequence: CASSTAYWGETNYGYTF. CDR3 bases: TGTGCCAGCAGTACGGCCTACTGGGGAGAGACGAACTATGGCTACACCTTC.

The chain couples TRBV7-8 to TRBJ2-5; D tentatively reads TRBD1 or TRBD2 (5 bases each). The CDR3 covers 13 residues. The V gene lost 10 bases and the J gene lost 0 bases, with 12 bases spanning the gap. Germline loops: CDR1 SGHVS, CDR2 FQNEAQ. The CDR3 sequence: CAMGEKHQETQYF. The CDR3 region has the DNA TGTGCCATGGGGGAAAAACACCAAGAGACCCAGTACTTC.

This clone was detected only once. This rearrangement joins TRBV5-6 to TRBJ2-7; D call uncertain. This CDR3 is 15 amino acids long. Germline CDR1 SGHDT, CDR2 YYEEEE. V was cut by 4 bases and J by 3 bases, with 17 bases left in between. In DNA, the CDR3 is TGTGCCAGCAGCAAAACCCTGGACGTAGGCTACGAGCAGTACTTC. Translation gives CASSKTLDVGYEQYF.

This chain connects TRBV11-1 to TRBJ1-1; no clear D. Germline V CDR1 and CDR2: SGHAT, FQDESV (reference sequence). This CDR3 spans 14 amino acids. Trimming cost V 0 bases and J 0 bases, with 5 bases left between them. The CDR3 sequence: CASSLAQVNTEAFF. DNA of the CDR3: TGTGCCAGCAGCTTAGCGCAAGTGAACACTGAAGCTTTCTTT.

The genes are TRBV10-3 and TRBJ2-7; 10 nucleotides align to TRBD2. The CDR3 sequence is 16 residues long. Germline V gene lookup returns CDR1 ENHRY and CDR2 SYGVKD. J was trimmed by 4 bases and V by 3 bases; bases with no gene match: 9. CDR3 loop: CAISDGSGREGYEQYF. DNA for the CDR3: TGTGCCATCAGTGACGGGAGCGGGAGGGAAGGATACGAGCAGTACTTC.

A remark on this clone: A read error may account for a junction end that differs from germline. The chain is built from TRBV5-4 and TRBJ2-7; no reliable D call. The CDR3 sequence is 14 residues long. Germline V gives CDR1 SGHNT, CDR2 YYREEE (reference sequence). In nucleotides, the CDR3 is TGCGCCAGCAGCCAAGTCGTTAGGGATAGCGAGCAGTACTTC. Protein sequence: CASSQVVRDSEQYF.

This chain uses TRBV5-6 with TRBJ2-7; 9 bases line up with TRBD1. Per germline, CDR1 SGHDT and CDR2 YYEEEE. V gave up 4 bases and J gave up 2 bases; unmatched junction bases: 13. The CDR3 length is 17 residues. CDR3 protein: CASSPLGSGTGTYEQYF. The CDR3 DNA reads TGTGCCAGCAGCCCTTTAGGATCCGGGACAGGGACCTACGAGCAGTACTTC.

In this sample, this clone turned up once. This rearrangement joins TRBV19 to TRBJ2-3, with 7 bases lining up with TRBD1. V lost 3 bases to trimming and J lost 2 bases; unmatched junction nucleotides: 11. Germline assignment: CDR1 LNHDA and CDR2 SQIVND (reference sequence). The CDR3 is 17 residues long. The CDR3 is CASSIRLGTANTDTQYF. CDR3 DNA: TGTGCCAGTAGTATCCGCCTAGGGACAGCCAACACAGATACGCAGTATTTT. Full variable domain (rest looked up from reference TRBV19 and TRBJ2-3): DGGITQSPKYLFRKEGQNVTLSCEQNLNHDAMYWYRQDPGQGLRLIYYSQIVNDFQKGDIAEGYSVSREKKESFPLTVTSAQKNPTAFYLCASSIRLGTANTDTQYFGPGTRLTVL.

This chain joins TRBV11-2 and TRBJ1-4; D uncertain. V was clipped by 2 bases and J by 7 bases, with 14 bases between them. The CDR3 has 15 residues. CDR1 and CDR2 (germline): SGHAT, FQNNGV. CDR3 residues: CASSLQSGFGEKLFF. The CDR3 DNA is TGTGCCAGCAGCTTACAATCGGGGTTTGGTGAAAAACTGTTTTTT.

This clone appeared a single time. The genes are TRBV7-8 and TRBJ2-5; D gene ambiguous. The CDR3 consists of 12 residues. V lost 1 base, J lost 8 bases, and 8 bases lay in between. Per germline, CDR1 SGHVS and CDR2 FQNEAQ. For the CDR3, the DNA is TGTGCCAGCAGCTTAGTTGGGTACACCCAGTACTTC. It specifies CASSLVGYTQYF.

A word on this clone: Within the sample, other DNA sequences also encode this same CDR3. The chain joins TRBV7-2 to TRBJ2-5; a possible D gene is TRBD2 (7 bases). V was pared by 4 bases and J by 5 bases, with 17 bases between. Germline V gives CDR1 SGHTA, CDR2 FQGNSA. This CDR3 is built from 15 residues. CDR3 nucleotide sequence: TGTGCCAGCAGCTACCAGAGGGGGGGAGGGGAGACCCAGTACTTC. As protein: CASSYQRGGGETQYF.

For this clone: Additional DNA sequences in this sample encode the identical CDR3. V gene TRBV19 combines with J gene TRBJ2-1, with 7 bases lining up with TRBD1. There are 16 residues in the CDR3. V lost 3 bases to trimming and J lost 0 bases; unmatched junction nucleotides: 5. Germline lookup yields CDR1 LNHDA and CDR2 SQIVND (reference sequence). CDR3 amino acids: CASSIVTGSSYNEQFF. In DNA, the CDR3 is TGTGCCAGTAGTATCGTGACAGGGAGCTCCTACAATGAGCAGTTCTTC.

The rearrangement links TRBV30 to TRBJ2-5; D remains ambiguous. The CDR3 spans 13 residues. Trimming pared 3 bases from V and 2 bases from J, leaving 10 bases between. Germline CDR1 and CDR2: GTSNPN and SVGIG (reference sequence). The CDR3 here is CAWRWGLQETQYF. In DNA form, the CDR3 reads TGTGCCTGGAGGTGGGGTCTTCAAGAGACCCAGTACTTC.

Remarks on this clone: Additional DNA sequences in this sample encode the identical CDR3. The gene calls are TRBV19 and TRBJ2-7; 7 nucleotides agree with TRBD2. The germline V gene encodes CDR1 LNHDA and CDR2 SQIVND (reference sequence). The V segment lost 4 bases and the J segment 4 bases; nucleotides outside the gene matches: 1. The CDR3 has 12 residues. This CDR3 is CASSRGGYEQYF. DNA of the CDR3: TGTGCCAGTAGTAGGGGGGGGTACGAGCAGTACTTC.

The genes are TRBV27 and TRBJ1-4; D is possibly TRBD1 (5 bases). From germline, CDR1 is MNHEY and CDR2 SMNVEV (reference sequence). The CDR3 runs 13 residues. V lost 9 bases and J 5 bases, leaving 13 bases between the germline ends. This CDR3 reads CASSKGWNEKLFF. CDR3 nucleotide sequence: TGTGCCAGTAGTAAGGGGTGGAATGAAAAACTGTTTTTT.

Comment on this clone: The sample has other DNA sequences that encode this CDR3 too. The rearrangement links TRBV5-1 to TRBJ2-2; 9 bases line up with TRBD1. The germline gives CDR1 SGHRS, CDR2 YFSETQ. The CDR3 runs 16 residues. The V segment lost 1 base and the J segment 1 base; nucleotides outside the gene matches: 2. In DNA, the CDR3 is TGCGCCAGCAGCTTGTTGACAGGGGGGAACACCGGGGAGCTGTTTTTT. As protein: CASSLLTGGNTGELFF.

This clone was seen once. The V gene is TRBV4-1, the J gene TRBJ2-3, with D perhaps matching TRBD1 or TRBD2 (5 bases each). Between the trimmed V and J ends, which lost 3 bases and 4 bases, there was a span of 17 bases. The CDR3 has 16 amino acids. CDR1 MGHRA and CDR2 YSYEKL come from the germline V gene. This chain's CDR3 is CASSHGSGRGADTQYF. In nucleotides, the CDR3 is TGCGCCAGCAGCCATGGTTCAGGACGAGGGGCAGATACGCAGTATTTT.

The V call is TRBV6-5, the J call TRBJ2-1; either TRBD1 or TRBD2 may fit D (6 bases each). Trimming shortened V by 4 bases and J by 3 bases, and 16 bases separated the two germline ends. The CDR3 is made up of 16 amino acids. The germline V gene encodes CDR1 MNHEY and CDR2 SVGAGI. CDR3 protein: CASSSHGGSFYNEQFF. The CDR3 DNA sequence: TGTGCCAGCAGTTCCCACGGGGGCTCGTTCTACAATGAGCAGTTCTTC.

The chain is built from TRBV6-6 and TRBJ2-5; D ambiguous. V was pared by 0 bases and J by 0 bases, with 8 bases between. Germline V gene data show CDR1 as MNHNY and CDR2 as SVGAGI (reference sequence). This CDR3 has 15 residues. CDR3 nucleotides: TGTGCCAGCAGTTACTCGTCCATAGACCAAGAGACCCAGTACTTC. Translating gives CASSYSSIDQETQYF.